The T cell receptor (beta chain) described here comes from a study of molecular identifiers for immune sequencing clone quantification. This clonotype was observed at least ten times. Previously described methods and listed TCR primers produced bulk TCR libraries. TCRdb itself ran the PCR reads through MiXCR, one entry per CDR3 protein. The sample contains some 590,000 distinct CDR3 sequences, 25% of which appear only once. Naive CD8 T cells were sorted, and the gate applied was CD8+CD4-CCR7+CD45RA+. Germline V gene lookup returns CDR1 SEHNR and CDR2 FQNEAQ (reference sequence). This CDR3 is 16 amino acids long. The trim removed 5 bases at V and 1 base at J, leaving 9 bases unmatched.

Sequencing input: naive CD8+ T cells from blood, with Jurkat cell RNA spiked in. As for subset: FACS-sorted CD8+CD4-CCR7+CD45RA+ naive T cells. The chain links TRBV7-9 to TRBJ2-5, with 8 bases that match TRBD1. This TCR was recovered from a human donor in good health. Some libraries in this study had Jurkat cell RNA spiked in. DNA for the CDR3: TGTGCCAGCAGCCTATACTTGGGACAGGCCCAAGAGACCCAGTACTTC. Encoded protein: CASSLYLGQAQETQYF.